This paragraph reports one TCR beta chain. These data originate in a study of T cells in Graves' hyperthyroidism and ophthalmopathy. J lost 0 bases, V lost 2 bases, and 5 bases had no gene match. Germline V gene lookup returns CDR1 SQVTM and CDR2 ANQGSEA. The CDR3 contains 15 residues. Amplified TCR beta CDR3 regions derived from RNA transcripts. Initially, a first-round RT-PCR of the TCR CDR3 employed the HTBI primer set. TCRdb reanalysed the multiplex PCR reads using MiXCR and keeps one entry per CDR3 protein. Of 650,000 to 750,000 distinct CDR3 sequences in the sample, 11% to 15% are singletons; the top ten hold roughly 10%.

V gene TRBV29-1 combines with J gene TRBJ2-7; TRBD1 matches 9 bases. This receptor was identified in a woman aged 18-29 years with Graves' hyperthyroidism. The source material was blood. Written as DNA, the CDR3 is TGCAGCGTTGAAACACCGGGACAGGGCTCCTACGAGCAGTACTTC. It yields the protein CSVETPGQGSYEQYF.